These T cell receptor beta chains were read from a single sample in a study of regulatory T cells in long-lasting Graves disease. TCRdb analysed the multiplex PCR reads with MiXCR anew, one entry per CDR3 protein. The sample comprises 400,000 to 450,000 distinct CDR3 sequences, about 15% of which are singletons, and 16% rests with the top ten. These data were also reused for a study on T cells in Graves' hyperthyroidism and ophthalmopathy.

This sample comprised peripheral blood mononuclear cells (PBMCs), obtained at new diagnosis, from a patient treated with antithyroid drugs. These receptors all come from a woman aged 25 to 39 with Graves disease. CDR3s include the opening cysteine and the closing phenylalanine or tryptophan.

CDR3	V	J
CASSPITGTEFAEAFF	TRBV7-9	TRBJ1-1
CASTRETDTQYF	TRBV13	TRBJ2-3
CASSFLAGEQFF	TRBV12-3/TRBV12-4	TRBJ2-1
CTSSFTTGDTGELLF	TRBV13	TRBJ2-2
CASSYSIRARNTEAFF	TRBV6-2/TRBV6-3	TRBJ1-1
CASSDDPGTGGVSGANVLTF	TRBV9	TRBJ2-6
CASNDRSSRYEQYF	TRBV6-1	TRBJ2-7
CASSQASSSYEQYF	TRBV3-1	TRBJ2-7
CASSLSRYEQYF	TRBV2	TRBJ2-7
CASSLSLDLSPYEQYF	TRBV27	TRBJ2-7